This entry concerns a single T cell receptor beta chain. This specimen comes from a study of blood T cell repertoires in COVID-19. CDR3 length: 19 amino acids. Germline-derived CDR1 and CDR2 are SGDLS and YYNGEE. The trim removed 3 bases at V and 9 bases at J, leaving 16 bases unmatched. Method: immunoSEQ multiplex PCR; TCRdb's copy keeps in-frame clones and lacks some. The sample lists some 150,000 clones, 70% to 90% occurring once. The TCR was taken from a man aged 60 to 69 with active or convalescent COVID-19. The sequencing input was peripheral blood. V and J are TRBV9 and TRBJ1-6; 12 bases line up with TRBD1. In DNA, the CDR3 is TGTGCCAGCAGCGGCAACCGGGACAGGGGGCTGAGGTCGAGTTCACCCCTCCACTTT. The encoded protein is CASSGNRDRGLRSSSPLHF.